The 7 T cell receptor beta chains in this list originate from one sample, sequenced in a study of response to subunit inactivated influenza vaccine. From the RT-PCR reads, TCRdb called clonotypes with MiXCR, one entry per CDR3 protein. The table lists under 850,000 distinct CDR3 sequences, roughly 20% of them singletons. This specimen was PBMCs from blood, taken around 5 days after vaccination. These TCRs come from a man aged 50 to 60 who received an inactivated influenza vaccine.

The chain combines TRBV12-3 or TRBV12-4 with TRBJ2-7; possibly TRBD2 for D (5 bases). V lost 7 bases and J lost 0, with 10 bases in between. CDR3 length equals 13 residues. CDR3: CASTPRDSYEQYF. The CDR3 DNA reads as TGTGCCAGCACCCCCCGGGACTCCTACGAGCAGTACTTC.

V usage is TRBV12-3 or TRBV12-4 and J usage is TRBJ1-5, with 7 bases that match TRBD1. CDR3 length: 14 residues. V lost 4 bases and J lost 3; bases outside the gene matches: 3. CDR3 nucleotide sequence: TGTGCCAGCAGTTCAGGGGGAAACAATCAGCCCCAGCATTTT. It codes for CASSSGGNNQPQHF.

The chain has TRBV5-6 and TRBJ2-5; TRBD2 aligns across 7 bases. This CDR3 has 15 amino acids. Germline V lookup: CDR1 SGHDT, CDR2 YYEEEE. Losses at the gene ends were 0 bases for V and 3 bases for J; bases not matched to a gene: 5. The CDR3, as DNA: TGTGCCAGCAGCTTGGATGGGGACTACAAAGAGACCCAGTACTTC. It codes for CASSLDGDYKETQYF. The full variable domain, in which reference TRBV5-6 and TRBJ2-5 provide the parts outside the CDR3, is DAGVTQSPTHLIKTRGQQVTLRCSPKSGHDTVSWYQQALGQGPQFIFQYYEEEERQRGNFPDRFSGHQFPNYSSELNVNALLLGDSALYLCASSLDGDYKETQYFGPGTRLLVL.

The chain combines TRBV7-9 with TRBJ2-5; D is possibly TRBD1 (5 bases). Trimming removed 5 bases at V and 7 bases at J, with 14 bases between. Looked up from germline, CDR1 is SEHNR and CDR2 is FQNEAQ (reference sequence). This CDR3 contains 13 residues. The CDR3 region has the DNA TGTGCCAGCAGCCAGACAGTATCGGGGACCCAGTACTTC. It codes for CASSQTVSGTQYF.

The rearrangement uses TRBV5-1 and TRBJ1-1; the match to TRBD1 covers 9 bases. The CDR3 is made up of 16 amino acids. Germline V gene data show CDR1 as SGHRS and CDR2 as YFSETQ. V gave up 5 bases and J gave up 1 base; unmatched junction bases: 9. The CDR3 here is CASSPQQGARNTEAFF. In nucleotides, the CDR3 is TGCGCCAGCAGTCCGCAACAGGGGGCGCGGAACACTGAAGCTTTCTTT. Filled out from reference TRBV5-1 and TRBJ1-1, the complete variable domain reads KAGVTQTPRYLIKTRGQQVTLSCSPISGHRSVSWYQQTPGQGLQFLFEYFSETQRNKGNFPGRFSGRQFSNSRSEMNVSTLELGDSALYLCASSPQQGARNTEAFFGQGTRLTVV.

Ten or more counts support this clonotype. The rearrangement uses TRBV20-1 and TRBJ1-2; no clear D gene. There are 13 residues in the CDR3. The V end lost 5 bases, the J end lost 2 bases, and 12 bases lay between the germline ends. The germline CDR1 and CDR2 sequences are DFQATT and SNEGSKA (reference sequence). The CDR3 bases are TGCAGTGCTCCCGGGTCCTTAAACTATGGCTACACCTTC. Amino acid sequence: CSAPGSLNYGYTF.

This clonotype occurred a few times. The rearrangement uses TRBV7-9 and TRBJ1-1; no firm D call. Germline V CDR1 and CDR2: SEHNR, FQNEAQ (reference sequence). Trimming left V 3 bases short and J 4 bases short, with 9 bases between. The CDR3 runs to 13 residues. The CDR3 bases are TGTGCCAGCAGCTTCGAGGGTCTCACTGAAGCTTTCTTT. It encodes CASSFEGLTEAFF.